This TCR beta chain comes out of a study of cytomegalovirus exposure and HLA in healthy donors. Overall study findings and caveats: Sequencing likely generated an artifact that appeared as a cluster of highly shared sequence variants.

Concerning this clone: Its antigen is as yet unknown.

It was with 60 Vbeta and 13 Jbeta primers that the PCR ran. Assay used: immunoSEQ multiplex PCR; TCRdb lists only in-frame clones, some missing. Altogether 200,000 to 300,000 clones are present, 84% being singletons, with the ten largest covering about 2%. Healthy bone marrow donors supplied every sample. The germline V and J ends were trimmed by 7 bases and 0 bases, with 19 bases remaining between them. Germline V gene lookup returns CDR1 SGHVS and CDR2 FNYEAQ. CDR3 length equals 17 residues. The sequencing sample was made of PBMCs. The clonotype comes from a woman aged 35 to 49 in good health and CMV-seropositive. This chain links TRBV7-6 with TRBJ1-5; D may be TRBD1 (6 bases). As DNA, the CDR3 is TGTGCCAGCACTCCCGGGGCAGGGGAGTATAGCAATCAGCCCCAGCATTTT. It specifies CASTPGAGEYSNQPQHF.